This T cell receptor beta chain was documented in a study of T-cell reconstitution after alpha-beta-depleted transplantation in children. This clonotype was counted only a few times. From germline, CDR1 is SEHNR and CDR2 FQNEAQ (reference sequence). There are 13 residues in the CDR3. V shed 6 bases and J shed 9 bases, with 15 bases lying between them. The library targeted TCRbeta and was prepared with unique molecular identifiers. TCRdb re-called the PCR reads with MiXCR, one entry per CDR3 protein. The top ten hold 0.79% of the sample, which has 670,000 or so distinct CDR3 sequences, about an eighth seen once.

The TCR sequence derives from a girl aged 2 to 10 with congenital amegakaryocytic thrombocytopenia, due to receive a stem cell transplant. The sample in question was PBMCs, obtained before TCRalphabeta/CD19-depleted stem cell transplant. J is TRBJ2-1 and V is TRBV7-9; the D is unclear. DNA for the CDR3: TGTGCCAGCAGAGATATCGGGCTGGGTGAGCAGTTCTTC. Translation gives CASRDIGLGEQFF.